Below are 16 T cell receptor beta chains sequenced from a single sample in a study of blood T cell repertoires in COVID-19. Measured with immunoSEQ multiplex PCR; TCRdb has only the in-frame clones, and not every one. This table holds 150,000 to 190,000 clones, 76% found once. Input material: peripheral blood. The receptors were gathered from an elderly woman with acute or convalescent COVID-19.

The rearrangement links TRBV18 to TRBJ1-2; D remains unclear. This CDR3 is built from 14 residues. The V gene's germline CDR1 is KGHSH and CDR2 LQKENI. The germline V and J ends were trimmed by 2 bases and 0 bases, with 7 bases remaining between them. For the CDR3, the DNA is TGTGCCAGCTCACCAAATCCGGCTAACTATGGCTACACCTTC. This translates into CASSPNPANYGYTF.

The rearrangement uses TRBV12-3 or TRBV12-4 and TRBJ2-4, with TRBD1 identical over 7 bases. The CDR3 is 13 residues long. The V and J ends lost 6 bases and 8 bases, in that order; junction bases with no gene match: 7. The CDR3 coding sequence is TGTGCCAGCAGCCTAGGGGGCTGGGACATTCAGTACTTC. Encoded protein: CASSLGGWDIQYF.

The chain recombines TRBV10-3 with TRBJ1-1, with 7 positions matching TRBD1. Germline CDR1 is ENHRY and CDR2 is SYGVKD. The CDR3 covers 15 residues. V shed 6 bases and J 6 bases; nucleotides not matched to a gene: 13. The CDR3 DNA reads as TGTGCCATCAGACCGAACGACAGGGATACGGCTGAAGCTTTCTTT. The encoded protein is CAIRPNDRDTAEAFF.

The chain links TRBV19 to TRBJ1-1, with D possibly TRBD1 on 6 matching bases. CDR1 LNHDA and CDR2 SQIVND come from the germline V gene (reference sequence). The length of the CDR3 is 14 residues. Trimming left V 2 bases short and J 4 bases short, with 11 bases between. CDR3 loop: CASSIMRGSTEAFF. In nucleotides, the CDR3 is TGTGCCAGTAGTATAATGAGGGGGAGCACTGAAGCTTTCTTT.

This clone was recorded a few times. This chain connects TRBV4-2 to TRBJ1-4; 9 bases fit TRBD1. Germline lookup yields CDR1 LGHNA and CDR2 YNFKEQ. V gave up 4 bases and J gave up 8 bases; unmatched junction bases: 5. This CDR3 region has 14 residues. CDR3 sequence reads: CASSPRTGVEKLFF. For the CDR3, the DNA is TGTGCCAGCAGCCCGAGGACAGGGGTAGAAAAACTGTTTTTT.

The chain uses TRBV30 and TRBJ2-2, with a possible D match to TRBD1 (6 bases). From germline, CDR1 is GTSNPN and CDR2 SVGIG (reference sequence). The length of the CDR3 is 16 residues. Trimming shortened V by 0 bases and J by 8 bases, and 19 bases separated the two germline ends. CDR3 sequence: CAWSVAGVSFLGELFF. The CDR3 region has the DNA TGTGCCTGGAGTGTTGCAGGGGTTAGCTTTCTTGGGGAGCTGTTTTTT. Based on the CDR3 plus reference TRBV30 and TRBJ2-2, the full variable domain is SQTIHQWPATLVQPVGSPLSLECTVEGTSNPNLYWYRQAAGRGLQLLFYSVGIGQISSEVPQNLSASRPQDRQFILSSKKLLLSDSGFYLCAWSVAGVSFLGELFFGEGSRLTVL.

The genes are TRBV10-3 and TRBJ1-1; a weak D match, TRBD1 (5 bases). CDR1 is ENHRY, CDR2 SYGVKD, per germline. Trimming pared 0 bases from V and 1 base from J, leaving 12 bases between. The CDR3 length is 16 residues. The CDR3 reads CAISESDAGQNTEAFF. The CDR3, as DNA: TGTGCCATCAGTGAGTCTGACGCAGGGCAGAACACTGAAGCTTTCTTT.

The V call is TRBV2, the J call TRBJ1-2; D is possibly TRBD1 (5 bases). This CDR3 has 15 amino acids. Germline assignment: CDR1 SNHLY and CDR2 FYNNEI. V lost 5 bases and J 0 bases, leaving 13 bases between the germline ends. CDR3 coding DNA: TGTGCCAGCAGTTATGACAGATCCACTAACTATGGCTACACCTTC. Amino acids: CASSYDRSTNYGYTF.

The chain carries TRBV18 and TRBJ2-1; TRBD2 matches 9 bases. Looked up from germline, CDR1 is KGHSH and CDR2 is LQKENI. V shed 0 bases, J shed 7 bases, and the junction held 10 bases outside the gene matches. The CDR3 runs 17 residues. CDR3 sequence (DNA): TGTGCCAGCTCACCACCGTGGGGGCGGGGGGGCCGGAATGAGCAGTTCTTC. Encoded protein: CASSPPWGRGGRNEQFF.

This clone was seen a single time. The V call is TRBV18, the J call TRBJ2-7; TRBD1 matches at 7 bases. From germline, CDR1 is KGHSH and CDR2 LQKENI. Trimming removed 6 bases from V and 4 bases from J; junction bases left unmatched: 9. The CDR3 consists of 14 residues. The CDR3 nucleotides are TGTGCCAGCTCCCGGGACAGTATCTCATACGAGCAGTACTTC. Its translation is CASSRDSISYEQYF.

The J gene is TRBJ2-6, the V gene TRBV7-2; no clear D. Germline CDR1 reads SGHTA; CDR2 reads FQGNSA. V was trimmed by 5 bases and J by 0 bases, leaving 8 bases between them. The CDR3 is 15 residues long. The CDR3 spells CASSRAASGANVLTF. DNA for the CDR3: TGTGCCAGCAGCCGTGCGGCCTCTGGGGCCAACGTCCTGACTTTC.

This rearrangement joins TRBV5-1 to TRBJ1-4, with D uncertain. The CDR3 consists of 17 residues. V lost 0 bases and J lost 5, with 17 bases in between. Germline assignment: CDR1 SGHRS and CDR2 YFSETQ. The CDR3 region has the DNA TGCGCCAGCAGCTTGGGCGTATTAGGAGGGTTCAATGAAAAACTGTTTTTT. Protein: CASSLGVLGGFNEKLFF.

The chain is built from TRBV10-3 and TRBJ2-1; no definite D call. CDR1 and CDR2 from the germline V gene are ENHRY and SYGVKD. Trimming removed 3 bases from V and 10 bases from J, with 13 bases in between. CDR3 size: 13 residues. This chain's CDR3 is CAISERAGDEQFF. The CDR3 DNA sequence: TGTGCCATCAGTGAAAGAGCAGGTGACGAGCAGTTCTTC.

This clone was observed a handful of times. The rearrangement joins TRBV29-1 to TRBJ1-1, with D uncertain. V lost 7 bases to trimming and J lost 8 bases, with 11 bases between them. The V gene's germline CDR1 is SQVTM and CDR2 ANQGSEA. The CDR3 extends over 10 amino acids. The CDR3 bases are TGCAGCGCCCACCCTACGGAAGCTTTCTTT. Amino acid sequence: CSAHPTEAFF.

This chain joins TRBV5-1 and TRBJ1-3, with TRBD1 matching over 9 bases. Unmatched junction bases numbered 1, after V lost 2 bases and J lost 4 bases. This CDR3 spans 14 amino acids. Germline loops: CDR1 SGHRS, CDR2 YFSETQ. CDR3 nucleotide sequence: TGCGCCAGCAGCTTTGGGACAGGGGGAAACACCATATATTTT. Its protein product is CASSFGTGGNTIYF.

This clone appeared a few times. The rearrangement joins TRBV5-8 to TRBJ1-3, with D possibly matching TRBD1 (5 bases). The germline CDR1 and CDR2 sequences are SGHTS and YDEGEE. The length of the CDR3 is 15 residues. With 4 bases removed from V and 0 bases from J, the gap between germline ends came to 11 bases. The CDR3 DNA is TGTGCCAGCAGCATACGACAGACCTCTGGAAACACCATATATTTT. Its translation is CASSIRQTSGNTIYF.